The 31 T cell receptor beta chains below all came from one sample that was sequenced in a study of cytomegalovirus exposure and HLA in healthy donors. Primers for the PCR totalled 60 Vbeta and 13 Jbeta. TCRdb's table, derived via immunoSEQ multiplex PCR, lists solely in-frame clones and lacks some. The sample lists roughly 93,000 clones, over 75% occurring once. Sequencing used PBMCs. These receptor sequences come from a man aged 25-40 years in good health and CMV-seronegative.

This clone was found a few times. The chain combines TRBV29-1 with TRBJ2-5; D is unclear. Germline CDR1 and CDR2: SQVTM and ANQGSEA. This CDR3 spans 15 amino acids. Trimming cost V 0 bases and J 2 bases, with 13 bases left between them. CDR3 sequence (DNA): TGCAGCGTTGAAGATCTAATCGCGGCTCAAGAGACCCAGTACTTC. Its translation is CSVEDLIAAQETQYF.

This chain links TRBV18 with TRBJ2-3; 11 bases are a match to TRBD2. Germline CDR1 reads KGHSH; CDR2 reads LQKENI. The CDR3 contains 16 residues. Trimming at V came to 3 bases and at J to 0 bases, leaving 2 bases not matched to a gene. The CDR3 DNA is TGTGCCAGCTCACCTCTAGCGGGAGGTAGCACAGATACGCAGTATTTT. Protein: CASSPLAGGSTDTQYF.

The CDR3 coding sequence is TGTGCCAGCAGTTACTCCGGAGGGCCTCATCAGCCCCAGCATTTT. Protein sequence: CASSYSGGPHQPQHF. The rearrangement links TRBV6-5 to TRBJ1-5, with D uncertain. V lost 0 bases and J 5 bases, leaving 11 bases between the germline ends. Germline values: CDR1 MNHEY, CDR2 SVGAGI. CDR3 length: 15 residues.

The chain has TRBV7-2 and TRBJ2-3; weak D call: TRBD2 (5 bases). In germline, CDR1 is SGHTA, CDR2 FQGNSA. This CDR3 spans 13 amino acids. V shed 5 bases and J shed 4 bases, with 10 bases lying between them. The CDR3 reads CASSIAGADTQYF. In DNA, the CDR3 is TGTGCCAGCAGCATCGCCGGGGCAGATACGCAGTATTTT.

The table lists this clone with a count of one. The genes are TRBV4-2 and TRBJ2-1, with D uncertain. Trimming took 4 bases from V and 0 from J, leaving 13 bases between them. The germline V gene encodes CDR1 LGHNA and CDR2 YNFKEQ. This CDR3 has 16 amino acids. CDR3 nucleotides: TGTGCCAGCAGCCGCGGAGCGATCGACTCCTACAATGAGCAGTTCTTC. The encoded protein is CASSRGAIDSYNEQFF.

J is TRBJ2-1 and V is TRBV28; D gene unclear. Trimming removed 3 bases from V and 6 bases from J, with 15 bases in between. CDR3 length: 15 amino acids. Germline V gene sequence: CDR1 MDHEN, CDR2 SYDVKM. The CDR3 sequence: CASSLRSWQVNEQFF. CDR3 sequence (DNA): TGTGCCAGCAGTTTGCGTAGTTGGCAGGTCAATGAGCAGTTCTTC.

The V gene is TRBV5-1, the J gene TRBJ1-2; no firm D call. With 3 bases removed from V and 6 bases from J, the gap between germline ends came to 15 bases. Germline V gene sequence: CDR1 SGHRS, CDR2 YFSETQ. The CDR3 sequence is 14 residues long. CDR3 sequence reads: CASSSPGLQDGYTF. In DNA form, the CDR3 reads TGCGCCAGCAGCTCACCCGGACTCCAGGATGGCTACACCTTC.

CDR3: CASGWTGENQPQHF. In nucleotides, the CDR3 is TGTGCCAGCGGTTGGACAGGGGAAAATCAGCCCCAGCATTTT. The chain links TRBV27 to TRBJ1-5; 9 bases are a match to TRBD1. This CDR3 is built from 14 residues. Looked up from germline, CDR1 is MNHEY and CDR2 is SMNVEV (reference sequence). Unmatched junction bases numbered 6, after V lost 8 bases and J lost 4 bases.

This clone was seen a handful of times. This chain connects TRBV10-1 to TRBJ2-1; maybe TRBD1 (5 bases). V gave up 8 bases and J gave up 6 bases, with 14 bases separating them. CDR3 length: 13 residues. Germline V gene sequence: CDR1 WNHNN, CDR2 SYGVQD (reference sequence). CDR3: CASGRPDINEQFF. CDR3 coding DNA: TGCGCCAGCGGCAGACCGGACATCAATGAGCAGTTCTTC.

The chain is built from TRBV5-1 and TRBJ2-7; 9 positions agree with TRBD2. This CDR3 is 17 amino acids long. V lost 1 base, J lost 1 base, and 9 bases stayed unmatched. Germline V CDR1 and CDR2: SGHRS, YFSETQ. In DNA, the CDR3 is TGCGCCAGCAGCTTGTGGTCTAGCGGGGCCATATCCTACGAGCAGTACTTC. Amino acids: CASSLWSSGAISYEQYF. Variable domain in full (rest from reference TRBV5-1 and TRBJ2-7): KAGVTQTPRYLIKTRGQQVTLSCSPISGHRSVSWYQQTPGQGLQFLFEYFSETQRNKGNFPGRFSGRQFSNSRSEMNVSTLELGDSALYLCASSLWSSGAISYEQYFGPGTRLTVT.

The DNA for the CDR3 is TGTGCCAGCAGTTTCCCCTTCACTAAAACCAGGGGGGCCTTTAAGCAGTACTTC. This gives the protein CASSFPFTKTRGAFKQYF. The V call is TRBV28, the J call TRBJ2-7; D may be TRBD1 (7 bases). Deletions cut 3 bases from V and 8 bases from J, with 29 bases between. The length of the CDR3 is 18 residues. Germline lookup yields CDR1 MDHEN and CDR2 SYDVKM. Full variable domain (remainder filled in from reference TRBV28 and TRBJ2-7): DVKVTQSSRYLVKRTGEKVFLECVQDMDHENMFWYRQDPGLGLRLIYFSYDVKMKEKGDIPEGYSVSREKKERFSLILESASTNQTSMYLCASSFPFTKTRGAFKQYFGPGTRLTVT.

The genes are TRBV6-1 and TRBJ1-2; the D gene is possibly TRBD1 (6 bases). This CDR3 has 15 amino acids. Between the trimmed V and J ends, which lost 8 bases and 4 bases, there was a span of 20 bases. Per the germline V gene, CDR1 is MNHNS and CDR2 is SASEGT. CDR3 bases: TGTGCCAGCCGAAATGCGGACAGCCGAATCTATGGCTACACCTTC. This gives the protein CASRNADSRIYGYTF.

This chain joins TRBV15 and TRBJ1-2; perhaps TRBD1 as D (5 bases). V lost 0 bases and J lost 6, with 14 bases in between. This CDR3 contains 15 residues. CDR1 is LNHNV and CDR2 is YYDKDF in the germline V gene (reference sequence). In DNA, the CDR3 is TGTGCCACCAGCAGAGATAACACGCCAGGGCATGGCTACACCTTC. Translation gives CATSRDNTPGHGYTF. Looking up the rest from reference TRBV15 and TRBJ1-2 gives the full variable domain: DAMVIQNPRYQVTQFGKPVTLSCSQTLNHNVMYWYQQKSSQAPKLLFHYYDKDFNNEADTPDNFQSRRPNTSFCFLDIRSPGLGDTAMYLCATSRDNTPGHGYTFGSGTRLTVV.

The chain uses TRBV27 and TRBJ1-1, with 7 bases that match TRBD1. Germline loops: CDR1 MNHEY, CDR2 SMNVEV (reference sequence). V was clipped by 6 bases and J by 3 bases; unmatched bases: 7. CDR3 size: 14 residues. The CDR3: CASRPTGTDTEAFF. For the CDR3, the DNA is TGTGCCAGCAGACCGACAGGGACAGACACTGAAGCTTTCTTT.

The chain joins TRBV28 to TRBJ1-6, with D unclear. The CDR3 is 12 residues long. Trimming pared 6 bases from V and 12 bases from J, leaving 12 bases between. Germline V gene data show CDR1 as MDHEN and CDR2 as SYDVKM. The CDR3 is CASSDGLRPLHF. CDR3 DNA sequence: TGTGCCAGCAGCGACGGACTAAGACCCCTCCACTTT. Full variable domain (outside the CDR3, taken from reference TRBV28 and TRBJ1-6): DVKVTQSSRYLVKRTGEKVFLECVQDMDHENMFWYRQDPGLGLRLIYFSYDVKMKEKGDIPEGYSVSREKKERFSLILESASTNQTSMYLCASSDGLRPLHFGNGTRLTVT.

This sequence joins TRBV7-9 and TRBJ1-2, with D unclear. The CDR3 has 13 residues. The germline V gene encodes CDR1 SEHNR and CDR2 FQNEAQ (reference sequence). V was pared by 0 bases and J by 9 bases, with 11 bases between. The CDR3 coding sequence is TGTGCCAGCAGCTTAGCTTTCCCAGGTAGCTACACCTTC. It is translated as CASSLAFPGSYTF.

The chain recombines TRBV30 with TRBJ2-7, with a weak D call TRBD2 (6 bases). CDR3 length: 15 residues. Deletions cut 3 bases from V and 3 bases from J, with 18 bases between. In germline, CDR1 is GTSNPN, CDR2 SVGIG (reference sequence). In nucleotides, the CDR3 is TGTGCCTGGAGGGAATCGGGACTGAGGAACTACGAGCAGTACTTC. It specifies CAWRESGLRNYEQYF.

This chain connects TRBV25-1 to TRBJ2-7, with D perhaps TRBD1 (5 bases). The length of the CDR3 is 15 residues. CDR1 is MGHDK, CDR2 SYGVNS, per germline. Deletions cut 4 bases from V and 4 bases from J, with 17 bases between. The CDR3 DNA follows: TGTGCCAGCAGTGTCCACAGGAGTTCGACTTACGAGCAGTACTTC. Residues: CASSVHRSSTYEQYF.

The CDR3 DNA follows: TGTGCCTGGGGCCCAGATGGCTACACCTTC. Translating gives CAWGPDGYTF. The chain has TRBV30 and TRBJ1-2; D not resolved. The CDR3 consists of 10 residues. Germline CDR1 and CDR2: GTSNPN and SVGIG (reference sequence). The ends were cut back, 5 bases at V and 6 bases at J, with 7 bases in the middle.

The rearrangement links TRBV9 to TRBJ2-1, with D perhaps TRBD2 (6 bases). The CDR3 length is 14 residues. Germline loops: CDR1 SGDLS, CDR2 YYNGEE. Trimming stripped 0 bases from V and 4 bases from J, with 8 bases between. CDR3 residues: CASSVVAAYNEQFF. The CDR3 DNA sequence: TGTGCCAGCAGCGTAGTAGCGGCTTACAATGAGCAGTTCTTC.

The rearrangement links TRBV4-1 to TRBJ1-5; D gene ambiguous. The CDR3 runs 16 residues. Looked up from germline, CDR1 is MGHRA and CDR2 is YSYEKL. The germline V and J ends were trimmed by 0 bases and 7 bases, with 16 bases remaining between them. The CDR3 sequence is CASSQERALAGQPQHF. The CDR3 nucleotides read TGCGCCAGCAGCCAAGAACGGGCCCTGGCGGGACAGCCCCAGCATTTT.

The gene calls are TRBV6-1 and TRBJ1-5; the D gene is possibly TRBD1 (5 bases). CDR1 MNHNS and CDR2 SASEGT come from the germline V gene. Trimming took 5 bases from V and 5 from J, leaving 13 bases between them. The CDR3 contains 14 residues. The CDR3 loop is CASSLADTHQPQHF. In nucleotides, the CDR3 is TGTGCCAGCAGTTTAGCGGACACCCATCAGCCCCAGCATTTT.

V is TRBV18 and J is TRBJ1-5; D is unresolved. In germline, CDR1 is KGHSH, CDR2 LQKENI. Trimming stripped 2 bases from V and 4 bases from J, with 12 bases between. The CDR3 has 15 amino acids. The CDR3 loop is CASSPGRGANQPQHF. CDR3 DNA: TGTGCCAGCTCACCAGGGCGGGGAGCTAATCAGCCCCAGCATTTT.

The chain has TRBV27 and TRBJ2-7; TRBD1 agrees at 8 bases. From germline, CDR1 is MNHEY and CDR2 SMNVEV (reference sequence). The ends lost 2 bases at V and 4 bases at J; junction bases unmatched: 7. This CDR3 is built from 15 residues. This CDR3 is CASSLGSGGSYEQYF. The CDR3 DNA reads as TGTGCCAGCAGTTTAGGGTCAGGGGGCTCGTACGAGCAGTACTTC.

This clone was seen just once. The chain is built from TRBV9 and TRBJ1-2; tentative D call: TRBD1 (6 bases). CDR3 length: 14 residues. Germline V gene lookup returns CDR1 SGDLS and CDR2 YYNGEE. The V end was cut by 1 base, the J end by 13 bases, with 20 bases between. CDR3: CASSVSRERQAITF. The CDR3 DNA is TGTGCCAGCAGCGTATCCAGGGAAAGACAGGCTATCACCTTC.

This chain connects TRBV5-6 to TRBJ2-2; TRBD1 aligns across 11 bases. Germline V gene sequence: CDR1 SGHDT, CDR2 YYEEEE. Trimming at V came to 3 bases and at J to 6 bases, leaving 1 base not matched to a gene. The CDR3 totals 14 residues. The CDR3 loop reads CASSWDRGAGELFF. The CDR3 region has the DNA TGTGCCAGCAGCTGGGACAGGGGGGCCGGGGAGCTGTTTTTT.

This clone was counted a single time. The rearrangement links TRBV6-6 to TRBJ2-1; possible D gene TRBD1, 6 bases. The V gene lost 5 bases and the J gene lost 2 bases, with 10 bases spanning the gap. In germline, CDR1 is MNHNY, CDR2 SVGAGI (reference sequence). This CDR3 has 14 residues. The CDR3 bases are TGTGCCAGCAGTATTCCAGGGGCCTACAATGAGCAGTTCTTC. Amino acids: CASSIPGAYNEQFF.

The V call is TRBV30, the J call TRBJ1-1, with 8 bases that match TRBD1. This CDR3 comprises 17 residues. Germline CDR1 and CDR2: GTSNPN and SVGIG (reference sequence). The V segment lost 4 bases and the J segment 7 bases; nucleotides outside the gene matches: 20. The CDR3 loop reads CAWISGGERFGYGEAFF. The DNA for the CDR3 is TGTGCCTGGATATCAGGGGGCGAGAGGTTTGGTTACGGTGAAGCTTTCTTT.

The V and J genes are TRBV5-4 and TRBJ2-5; TRBD1 agrees at 8 bases. The J call may be mistaken, given a closer DNA end match to TRBJ2-7. The CDR3 spans 14 residues. The germline CDR1 and CDR2 sequences are SGHNT and YYREEE (reference sequence). In DNA, the CDR3 is TGTGCCAGCAGCGAGACAGGGGCATCCTACGAGCAGTACTTC. Its protein product is CASSETGASYEQYF.

The chain carries TRBV6-6 and TRBJ2-7, with 8 bases matching TRBD2. After removal of 6 bases from V and 3 bases from J, the junction contained 7 bases not matched to a gene. Germline assignment: CDR1 MNHNY and CDR2 SVGAGI (reference sequence). The CDR3 contains 14 residues. The CDR3 loop is CASRDGGRFYEQYF. For the CDR3, the DNA is TGTGCCAGCAGGGATGGCGGGAGGTTCTACGAGCAGTACTTC.

The CDR3 loop is CASGTSGRYTDTQYF. The CDR3 bases are TGTGCCAGCGGGACTAGCGGGAGATACACAGATACGCAGTATTTT. The V and J genes are TRBV2 and TRBJ2-3; 14 bases align to TRBD2. Trimming cost V 8 bases and J 2 bases; bases outside gene matches: 3. The CDR3 is 15 residues long. CDR1 is SNHLY, CDR2 FYNNEI, per germline.